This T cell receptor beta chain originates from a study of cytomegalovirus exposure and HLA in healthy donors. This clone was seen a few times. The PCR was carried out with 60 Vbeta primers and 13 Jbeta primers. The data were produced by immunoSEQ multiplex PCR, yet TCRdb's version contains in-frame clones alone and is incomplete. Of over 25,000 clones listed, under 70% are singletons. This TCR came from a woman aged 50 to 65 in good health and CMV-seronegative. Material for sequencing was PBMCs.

CDR3 DNA: TGTGCCAGCAGCTTGGAGGGGACAACTAATGAAAAACTGTTTTTT. Its protein is CASSLEGTTNEKLFF. This chain links TRBV5-6 with TRBJ1-4; TRBD1 might be the D (5 bases). V shed 0 bases and J shed 0 bases, with 6 bases lying between them. Germline V gene data show CDR1 as SGHDT and CDR2 as YYEEEE. There are 15 residues in the CDR3.